A single sample is the source of the 22 T cell receptor beta chains below, sequenced in a study of T cell responses to AZD1222 COVID-19 vaccine. Method: immunoSEQ multiplex PCR; TCRdb's copy keeps in-frame clones and lacks some. The data show 150,000 or so clones, with about 91% seen just once and roughly 16% held by the top ten. This specimen consisted of peripheral blood, obtained on day 0 of AZD1222 vaccination. Receptor source: an adult in good health.

The rearrangement links TRBV7-2 to TRBJ1-4; weak D call: TRBD1 (5 bases). Per the germline V gene, CDR1 is SGHTA and CDR2 is FQGNSA. Trimming left V 4 bases short and J 1 base short, with 10 bases between. The CDR3 totals 15 residues. The CDR3 bases are TGTGCCAGCAGCTCCCTAAGGGGAACTAATGAAAAACTGTTTTTT. Amino acids: CASSSLRGTNEKLFF.

The rearrangement joins TRBV5-1 to TRBJ2-5; D is ambiguous. CDR1 and CDR2 (germline): SGHRS, YFSETQ. This CDR3 contains 14 residues. Trimming took 0 bases from V and 2 from J, leaving 8 bases between them. CDR3 sequence reads: CASSLGQRQETQYF. The CDR3 coding sequence is TGCGCCAGCAGCTTGGGACAACGGCAAGAGACCCAGTACTTC. Combining the CDR3 with reference TRBV5-1 and TRBJ2-5 gives the whole variable domain KAGVTQTPRYLIKTRGQQVTLSCSPISGHRSVSWYQQTPGQGLQFLFEYFSETQRNKGNFPGRFSGRQFSNSRSEMNVSTLELGDSALYLCASSLGQRQETQYFGPGTRLLVL.

The chain is built from TRBV18 and TRBJ1-2; D is ambiguous. This CDR3 comprises 12 residues. Germline CDR1 reads KGHSH; CDR2 reads LQKENI. V was trimmed by 5 bases and J by 5 bases, leaving 9 bases between them. DNA for the CDR3: TGTGCCAGCTCAACGGGCGTATATGGCTACACCTTC. Translation gives CASSTGVYGYTF.

The chain links TRBV7-2 to TRBJ1-1, with 7 bases lining up with TRBD1. J lost 8 bases, V lost 0 bases, and 3 bases had no gene match. There are 13 residues in the CDR3. Per germline, CDR1 SGHTA and CDR2 FQGNSA. CDR3 residues: CASSLAPTGEAFF. In DNA form, the CDR3 reads TGTGCCAGCAGCTTAGCCCCGACAGGGGAAGCTTTCTTT. Together with reference TRBV7-2 and TRBJ1-1, the CDR3 gives the full variable domain: GAGVSQSPSNKVTEKGKDVELRCDPISGHTALYWYRQSLGQGLEFLIYFQGNSAPDKSGLPSDRFSAERTGGSVSTLTIQRTQQEDSAVYLCASSLAPTGEAFFGQGTRLTVV.

V usage is TRBV2 and J usage is TRBJ1-2, with 7 bases identical to TRBD1. This CDR3 has 15 amino acids. V lost 7 bases and J lost 1; bases outside the gene matches: 9. Germline V lookup: CDR1 SNHLY, CDR2 FYNNEI. In nucleotides, the CDR3 is TGTGCCAGCACCCTGGACAGGAGGAGTAACTATGGCTACACCTTC. This codes for CASTLDRRSNYGYTF.

This clone has more than one count but fewer than ten. The V gene is TRBV3-1 (or the pseudogene TRBV3-2), the J gene TRBJ2-1, with TRBD1 matching over 8 bases. The CDR3 totals 16 residues. Looked up from germline, CDR1 is LGHDT and CDR2 is YNNKEL (reference sequence). Trimming at V came to 5 bases and at J to 4 bases, leaving 10 bases not matched to a gene. The CDR3 protein is CASSSWTGTPYNEQFF. CDR3 bases: TGTGCCAGCAGCTCCTGGACAGGGACCCCTTACAATGAGCAGTTCTTC.

This chain joins TRBV7-9 and TRBJ2-7; D assignment may be TRBD1 or TRBD2 (7 bases each). Germline CDR1 SEHNR, CDR2 FQNEAQ (reference sequence). CDR3 size: 14 residues. Between the trimmed V and J ends, which lost 6 bases and 4 bases, there was a span of 16 bases. CDR3 sequence (DNA): TGTGCCAGCAGACGAGCGGGACAGAGATACGAGCAGTACTTC. Protein product: CASRRAGQRYEQYF. Full variable domain (outside the CDR3, taken from reference TRBV7-9 and TRBJ2-7): DTGVSQNPRHKITKRGQNVTFRCDPISEHNRLYWYRQTLGQGPEFLTYFQNEAQLEKSRLLSDRFSAERPKGSFSTLEIQRTEQGDSAMYLCASRRAGQRYEQYFGPGTRLTVT.

The chain has TRBV3-1 (or the pseudogene TRBV3-2) and TRBJ1-3; unclear D gene. V lost 2 bases and J 0 bases, leaving 14 bases between the germline ends. CDR1 is LGHDT, CDR2 YNNKEL, per germline (reference sequence). This CDR3 is built from 17 residues. CDR3 nucleotide sequence: TGTGCCAGCAGCCAAAACTACGAGGGCTCCTCTGGAAACACCATATATTTT. Residues: CASSQNYEGSSGNTIYF.

The J gene is TRBJ1-2, the V gene TRBV7-9; 12 positions agree with TRBD1. The CDR3 is 16 residues long. Germline assignment: CDR1 SEHNR and CDR2 FQNEAQ (reference sequence). The trim removed 4 bases at V and 8 bases at J, leaving 11 bases unmatched. DNA of the CDR3: TGTGCCAGCAGCTCCGGGACAGGGGGCCGCCTAAAAGGCTACACCTTC. It is translated as CASSSGTGGRLKGYTF.

This clone was found once. The V gene is TRBV9, the J gene TRBJ2-2; no definite D call. The ends were cut back, 0 bases at V and 4 bases at J, with 4 bases in the middle. The CDR3 loop spans 13 amino acids. Per germline, CDR1 SGDLS and CDR2 YYNGEE. In DNA, the CDR3 is TGTGCCAGCAGCGTAGGGAGCACCGGGGAGCTGTTTTTT. It translates to CASSVGSTGELFF.

The chain recombines TRBV5-3 with TRBJ1-1; 9 bases are a match to TRBD1. TRBV5-3 has ORF status, its function being uncertain. This CDR3 comprises 16 residues. The J segment lost 2 bases and the V segment lost 4 bases, leaving 9 bases of the junction unmatched. The chain's CDR3 is CARSLGQGRHNTEAFF. The CDR3 coding sequence is TGTGCCAGAAGCCTTGGACAGGGGCGTCATAACACTGAAGCTTTCTTT.

The J gene is TRBJ1-6, the V gene TRBV7-8; possible D gene TRBD1, 5 bases. The length of the CDR3 is 14 residues. Germline V gives CDR1 SGHVS, CDR2 FQNEAQ. Trimming took off 1 base at V and 18 bases at J, with 19 bases between the two ends. CDR3 sequence: CASSLVLGADHHHF. CDR3 bases: TGTGCCAGCAGCTTAGTCCTCGGGGCGGACCATCACCACTTT.

The V and J genes are TRBV5-1 and TRBJ1-1, with 9 positions matching TRBD1. This CDR3 comprises 14 residues. Germline CDR1 SGHRS, CDR2 YFSETQ. V was clipped by 4 bases and J by 5 bases; unmatched bases: 6. The CDR3 DNA is TGCGCCAGCAGCCGATTGACAGGGGGTACTGAAGCTTTCTTT. Translation gives CASSRLTGGTEAFF.

The chain uses TRBV2 and TRBJ1-2; 7 bases align to TRBD1. CDR3 length: 12 residues. CDR1 and CDR2 from the germline V gene are SNHLY and FYNNEI. V lost 9 bases to trimming and J lost 7 bases; unmatched junction nucleotides: 8. As DNA, the CDR3 is TGTGCCAGTGGACAGGCAGAGGGTGGCTACACCTTC. Translated, it gives CASGQAEGGYTF.

The chain combines TRBV16 with TRBJ1-1; the D is unclear. Germline V gene sequence: CDR1 KGHSY, CDR2 FQNENV. The CDR3 extends over 15 amino acids. Trimming took 2 bases from V and 1 from J, leaving 11 bases between them. CDR3 residues: CASSQPAATNTEAFF. The CDR3 DNA is TGTGCCAGCAGCCAACCGGCAGCTACGAACACTGAAGCTTTCTTT.

The rearrangement joins TRBV30 to TRBJ2-7; 12 positions match TRBD1. CDR3 size: 12 residues. The germline V gene encodes CDR1 GTSNPN and CDR2 SVGIG (reference sequence). The CDR3 sequence: CGWDRGQHEQYF. In DNA form, the CDR3 reads TGTGGGTGGGACAGGGGGCAACACGAGCAGTACTTC.

The rearrangement uses TRBV11-2 and TRBJ2-1; the D gene could be TRBD1 or TRBD2 (5 bases each). The germline CDR1 and CDR2 sequences are SGHAT and FQNNGV. The CDR3 runs to 14 residues. V lost 5 bases, J lost 9 bases, and 17 bases lay in between. CDR3 sequence (DNA): TGTGCCAGCAGCGGGAACCTTCGGGGCGGTGAGCAGTTCTTC. It encodes CASSGNLRGGEQFF.

The chain carries TRBV29-1 and TRBJ2-7; tentatively, D is TRBD1 (6 bases). CDR1 is SQVTM, CDR2 ANQGSEA, per germline. The CDR3 extends over 12 amino acids. With 7 bases removed from V and 1 base from J, the gap between germline ends came to 11 bases. The CDR3 sequence is CSAPDRSYEQYF. The CDR3 DNA is TGCAGCGCCCCGGACAGATCCTACGAGCAGTACTTC.

The genes are TRBV7-8 and TRBJ2-6, with D unresolved. The germline V gene encodes CDR1 SGHVS and CDR2 FQNEAQ. V was cut by 4 bases and J by 1 base, with 14 bases left in between. This CDR3 comprises 17 residues. CDR3 residues: CASSSSPTSSGANVLTF. DNA of the CDR3: TGTGCCAGCAGCTCCAGCCCTACATCGTCTGGGGCCAACGTCCTGACTTTC.

In this sample, this clone turned up once. The chain combines TRBV3-1 (or the pseudogene TRBV3-2) with TRBJ2-7, with TRBD2 identical over 9 bases. The CDR3 extends over 15 amino acids. The V segment lost 11 bases and the J segment 5 bases; nucleotides outside the gene matches: 16. CDR1 and CDR2 from the germline V gene are LGHDT and YNNKEL (reference sequence). CDR3 DNA sequence: TGTGCCCCCCAGGGTGCGGGGGGGGCGGCCAACGAGCAGTACTTC. Translated, it gives CAPQGAGGAANEQYF.

This clone was detected a few times. The chain employs TRBV4-3 and TRBJ1-4; possibly TRBD1 for D (5 bases). The CDR3 length is 12 residues. Germline V gene lookup returns CDR1 LGHNA and CDR2 YSLEER. V lost 3 bases and J lost 11, with 10 bases in between. The CDR3 region is CASSHSEGKLFF. In DNA, the CDR3 is TGCGCCAGCAGCCACTCTGAGGGGAAACTGTTTTTT.

J is TRBJ2-7 and V is TRBV5-1, with a tentative D call TRBD2 (6 bases). The germline V gene has CDR1 SGHRS and CDR2 YFSETQ. The V end was cut by 1 base, the J end by 9 bases, with 20 bases between. This CDR3 has 15 residues. CDR3 region: CASSLTTTGTGGQYF. CDR3 sequence (DNA): TGCGCCAGCAGCTTGACGACAACAGGAACCGGGGGGCAGTACTTC.